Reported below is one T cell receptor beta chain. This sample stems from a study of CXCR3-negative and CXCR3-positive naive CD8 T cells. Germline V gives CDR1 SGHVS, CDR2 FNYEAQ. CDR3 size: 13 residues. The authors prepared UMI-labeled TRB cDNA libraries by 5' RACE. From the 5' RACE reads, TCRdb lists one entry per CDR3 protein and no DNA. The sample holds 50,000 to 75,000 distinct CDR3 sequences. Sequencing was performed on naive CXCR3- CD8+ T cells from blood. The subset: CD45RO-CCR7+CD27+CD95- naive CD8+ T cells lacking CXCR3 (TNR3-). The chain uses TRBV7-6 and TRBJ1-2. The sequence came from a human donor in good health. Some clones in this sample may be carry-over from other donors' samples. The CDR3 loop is CASSLVKERGYTF.